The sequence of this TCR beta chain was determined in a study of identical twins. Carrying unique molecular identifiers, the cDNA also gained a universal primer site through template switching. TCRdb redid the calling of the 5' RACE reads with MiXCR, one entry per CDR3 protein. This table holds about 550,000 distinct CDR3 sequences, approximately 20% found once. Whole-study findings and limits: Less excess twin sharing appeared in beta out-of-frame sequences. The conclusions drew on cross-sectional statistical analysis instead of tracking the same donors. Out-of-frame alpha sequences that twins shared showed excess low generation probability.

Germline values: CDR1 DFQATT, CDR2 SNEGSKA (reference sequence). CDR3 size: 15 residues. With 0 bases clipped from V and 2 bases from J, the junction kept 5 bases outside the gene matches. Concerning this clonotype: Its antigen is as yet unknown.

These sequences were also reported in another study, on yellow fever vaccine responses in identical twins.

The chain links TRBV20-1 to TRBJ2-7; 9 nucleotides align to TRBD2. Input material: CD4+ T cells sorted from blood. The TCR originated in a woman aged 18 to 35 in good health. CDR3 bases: TGCAGTGCTAGAGATAAGACTAGCGGACCCTACGAGCAGTACTTC. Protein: CSARDKTSGPYEQYF.